The present entry profiles one T cell receptor (beta chain) with its context. As yet, its antigen is unknown. Sequencing used immunoSEQ multiplex PCR; TCRdb keeps in-frame clones, though not all of them. The sample contains tens of thousands of clones, 75% to 90% of which appear only once. This sample stems from a study of T cell clones after liver transplantation. Study-level background: TCRbeta sequencing after a pre-transplant mixed lymphocyte reaction identified graft-donor-reactive clones, later tracked in post-transplant blood. Tolerance: complete withdrawal held at least one year, liver enzymes staying within twice normal.

Study-wide findings and caveats: A significant post-transplant drop in circulating graft-donor-reactive CD4 TCRbeta sequences occurred in most of the 8 subjects. Donor-reactive sequences fell more than third party-reactive ones, suggesting partial deletion.

The TCR originated in a human patient who received a liver transplant. Some T cells may arise from the graft donor. The sample was CD4+ T cells from blood, taken 12 months after liver transplant.

This CDR3 is CASTSLAPRYGGTQYF. The CDR3 coding sequence is TGTGCCAGCACCTCACTAGCGCCCAGATATGGGGGGACCCAGTACTTC. The chain combines TRBV27 with TRBJ2-5, with 7 bases fitting TRBD2. V shed 7 bases and J 7 bases; nucleotides not matched to a gene: 18. This CDR3 spans 16 amino acids. Germline-derived CDR1 and CDR2 are MNHEY and SMNVEV (reference sequence).